Given below is one T cell receptor (beta chain) in context. It lacks a known antigen. No base quality information exists; no much larger clone differs at one position. Participants in the prospective study were aged about 18 to 89 years, lived in 20 to 25 United States geographic areas, and enrolled through a virtual design. To assign participants to cohorts, the prospective study relied on clinical history that participants themselves reported in a screening survey and a study questionnaire. Recovered participants in ImmuneRACE Cohort 3 were defined as having two consecutive negative NP/OP PCR tests, clearance from a healthcare professional, or resolution of symptoms. In the prospective study, whole blood, serum and a nasopharyngeal or oropharyngeal swab were collected from each participant by mobile phlebotomists. Over a 2-month period, participants in the prospective study had the option of providing additional blood draws and questionnaires. Blood samples from the prospective study were shipped frozen or at room temperature prior to DNA extraction.

The entry originates in a study of blood T cell repertoires in COVID-19 (dated by TCRdb to 2019 to 2021). Regarding the complete study: Collaborator samples came from the United States, Italy and Spain and covered acute and convalescent phases of COVID-19. Samples were obtained from the ongoing ImmuneRACE study (first 160 participants) and from some 1,200 subjects provided by 6 global collaborators. Nearly every sample came with metadata listing a de-identified subject ID, COVID-19 status, age in years and sex. Subjects who had been exposed to COVID-19, were actively infected with it, or had recovered from it provided the deeply sampled blood TCRbeta repertoires that made up the dataset. The prospective study material was composed of cDNA or gDNA derived from T cells, B-cell-depleted T cells, or PBMCs. A freely available public database, intended as a resource for researchers studying the immune response to SARS-CoV-2, is where the repertoires were released. Where available, HLA class I and class II types were obtained from metadata supplied by the sample provider rather than from assay-based typing. Findings and caveats that apply to the study as a whole: The amount of clinical and demographic metadata varied by source and participant and was provided uncurated.

TCRbeta CDR3 regions were amplified from genomic DNA by means of the immunoSEQ Assay, a bias-controlled multiplex PCR. As for the original processing: The number of nucleated cells in each sample was estimated by amplification of reference gene primers within the assay. Sequence reads were collapsed and filtered to measure the absolute abundance of every unique TCRbeta CDR3 rearrangement. For each sample, productive Simpson clonality was calculated as the square root of Simpson's diversity index over productive rearrangements. This immuneACCESS table, as held by TCRdb, lists in-frame sequences with V and J called but not all clones. Of the missing ones, under half trace to an unresolved V gene in checked studies; the others have no known cause. The DNA was the basis for D and trimming; V, J and clone size are from that table. The sample has 160,000 or so clones on record, around 80% of them singletons. The leading ten clones occupy nearly 8% of the sample.

This TCR was sampled from a woman between 45 and 60 years old who had recovered from COVID-19. Sample: PBMCs or T cells enriched from blood (not recorded which).

The sequenced DNA: TGTGCCATCAGTGAGAGGACAGACAATGAGCAGTTCTTC. Translated, this gives CAISERTDNEQFF. The V gene is TRBV10-3 and the J gene is TRBJ2-1; tentative D gene TRBD1, with 6 bases matching. There are 13 amino acids in the CDR3, from cysteine to phenylalanine inclusive. CDR3 DNA only is kept here, 39 bases in frame from base 1. For CDR1 and CDR2, the germline V gene lists ENHRY and SYGVKD. At the junction V is shortened by 2 bases and J by 5 bases, with 7 bases in between.